Listed here is a single T cell receptor beta chain. Its target is not known. The final CDR3 position lacks the conserved phenylalanine or tryptophan, pointing to a likely read error. The limits of the CDR3 on the DNA are not certain, so only TCRdb's listed CDR3 is given. The CDR3 length is 11 residues, termini included. The germline V gene has CDR1 MNHEY and CDR2 SVGAGI. Excluded were patients having autoimmune disease history or systemic immunosuppression. The source of the sample is a study of OX40 agonist ivuxolimab in advanced cancers. The overall study: Three partial responders included one hepatocellular carcinoma patient and two cutaneous melanoma patients.

Some clones are missing from TCRdb's copy, which holds only in-frame ones; the method was immunoSEQ multiplex PCR. The table lists about 59,000 clones, over 75% of them singletons, with approximately 2% in the top ten. General observations from the study: Some nonresponders also had low normalized T-cell clonal expansion. The study found among the lowest clonal expansion in partial responders at 0.1-3.0 mg/kg.

The receptor's source is an adult with an advanced solid tumor such as melanoma, head and neck, liver or kidney cancer. Source: CD4+ or CD8+ T cells sorted from blood, taken in a trial of the OX40 agonist ivuxolimab. V usage is TRBV6-5 and J usage is TRBJ1-1. The CDR3 sequence: CASSYCGSALG.